These 26 T cell receptor beta chains were all obtained from the same sample, sequenced in a study of T cell responses to AZD1222 COVID-19 vaccine. Method: immunoSEQ multiplex PCR; TCRdb's copy keeps in-frame clones and lacks some. This table has some 150,000 clones, 90% appearing once. The sample in question was peripheral blood, obtained 28 days after the second AZD1222 dose. The receptor set was obtained from an adult who received the AZD1222 COVID-19 vaccine.

The genes are TRBV3-1 (or the pseudogene TRBV3-2) and TRBJ2-1; 11 bases fit TRBD2. The germline V gene has CDR1 LGHDT and CDR2 YNNKEL (reference sequence). With V trimmed by 3 bases and J by 5 bases, 3 bases remained unmatched. The CDR3 totals 15 residues. In DNA, the CDR3 is TGTGCCAGCAGCCATACTAGCGGGAGTAACAATGAGCAGTTCTTC. Translated: CASSHTSGSNNEQFF.

This chain links TRBV27 with TRBJ1-1; 8 bases agree with TRBD1. This CDR3 contains 16 residues. J was trimmed by 4 bases and V by 2 bases; bases with no gene match: 9. Germline-derived CDR1 and CDR2 are MNHEY and SMNVEV (reference sequence). The CDR3 DNA is TGTGCCAGCAGTTTACTACCTCAGGGGGCAGGCACTGAAGCTTTCTTT. This sequence encodes CASSLLPQGAGTEAFF.

J is TRBJ2-3 and V is TRBV25-1; D gene uncertain. Germline V lookup: CDR1 MGHDK, CDR2 SYGVNS. V lost 2 bases to trimming and J lost 4 bases, with 4 bases between them. The CDR3 length is 12 residues. CDR3 in amino acids: CASSERADTQYF. CDR3 DNA: TGTGCCAGCAGTGAACGCGCAGATACGCAGTATTTT.

The chain links TRBV5-1 to TRBJ2-3, with D maybe TRBD1 (6 bases). This CDR3 comprises 15 residues. Germline V lookup: CDR1 SGHRS, CDR2 YFSETQ. Trimming took 2 bases from V and 4 from J, leaving 14 bases between them. Written as DNA, the CDR3 is TGCGCCAGCAGCTTCAAGACAGGCTCCGCAGATACGCAGTATTTT. It codes for CASSFKTGSADTQYF.

Concerning this clone itself: Different DNA sequences within this sample yield the same CDR3. V usage is TRBV6-5 and J usage is TRBJ1-5; D gene ambiguous. The germline V gene has CDR1 MNHEY and CDR2 SVGAGI. The V end was cut by 0 bases, the J end by 4 bases, with 4 bases between. This CDR3 is built from 13 residues. The CDR3 nucleotides are TGTGCCAGCAGTTACTCTAGGAATCAGCCCCAGCATTTT. Its protein is CASSYSRNQPQHF.

This chain connects TRBV5-4 to TRBJ2-2; a possible D gene is TRBD1 (5 bases). This CDR3 spans 16 amino acids. Trimming shortened V by 3 bases and J by 1 base, and 13 bases separated the two germline ends. The germline gives CDR1 SGHNT, CDR2 YYREEE (reference sequence). DNA of the CDR3: TGTGCCAGCAGCTCCATACCTGGACAGAACACCGGGGAGCTGTTTTTT. Residues: CASSSIPGQNTGELFF.

This clone was counted a single time. V and J are TRBV7-9 and TRBJ1-2; a possible D gene is TRBD1 (5 bases). Trimming stripped 5 bases from V and 4 bases from J, with 17 bases between. The CDR3 has 15 residues. Germline loops: CDR1 SEHNR, CDR2 FQNEAQ (reference sequence). CDR3 region: CASSPSVQALYGYTF. The CDR3 DNA is TGTGCCAGCAGCCCGAGTGTACAGGCCCTCTATGGCTACACCTTC.

V gene TRBV6-2 or TRBV6-3 combines with J gene TRBJ2-3; 10 nucleotides align to TRBD2. CDR1 and CDR2 from the germline V gene are MNHEY and SVGEGT. CDR3 length: 15 amino acids. Unmatched junction bases numbered 1, after V lost 2 bases and J lost 2 bases. The CDR3 loop is CASSYGLADTDTQYF. CDR3 coding DNA: TGTGCCAGCAGTTACGGACTAGCGGACACAGATACGCAGTATTTT.

The chain combines TRBV7-9 with TRBJ1-5; D ambiguous. This CDR3 is built from 12 residues. V gave up 4 bases and J gave up 4 bases, with 5 bases separating them. Germline CDR1 SEHNR, CDR2 FQNEAQ (reference sequence). CDR3 residues: CASSSTNQPQHF. The CDR3 region has the DNA TGTGCCAGCAGCTCAACAAATCAGCCCCAGCATTTT.

Only one count was recorded for this clone. The rearrangement links TRBV19 to TRBJ2-3; D possibly uses TRBD1 or TRBD2 (5 bases each). Germline V gives CDR1 LNHDA, CDR2 SQIVND (reference sequence). This CDR3 region has 15 residues. V was trimmed by 5 bases and J by 2 bases, leaving 14 bases between them. For the CDR3, the DNA is TGTGCCAGTAGTTCGGGACCTGTTCTCACAGATACGCAGTATTTT. Its protein product is CASSSGPVLTDTQYF.

In its sample, this clone was seen a few times. This chain links TRBV5-1 with TRBJ2-2; 10 bases match TRBD2. The V and J ends lost 0 bases and 6 bases, in that order; junction bases with no gene match: 11. The germline CDR1 and CDR2 sequences are SGHRS and YFSETQ. The CDR3 sequence is 18 residues long. CDR3 nucleotide sequence: TGCGCCAGCAGCTTGGGCAGCGGGAGGGCTAGGGTCCCCGGGGAGCTGTTTTTT. It translates to CASSLGSGRARVPGELFF.

This clone was counted a single time. The chain uses TRBV9 and TRBJ1-2; maybe TRBD1 (5 bases). The CDR3 is 13 residues long. V lost 0 bases and J lost 4, with 7 bases in between. Germline assignment: CDR1 SGDLS and CDR2 YYNGEE. In nucleotides, the CDR3 is TGTGCCAGCAGCGTAGGGGGGATCTATGGCTACACCTTC. It yields the protein CASSVGGIYGYTF.

The chain links TRBV12-3 or TRBV12-4 to TRBJ2-2, with a tentative D call TRBD1 (5 bases). V lost 6 bases, J lost 5 bases, and 10 bases lay in between. The CDR3 is 13 residues long. This chain's CDR3 is CASSQRQTGELFF. CDR3 coding DNA: TGTGCCAGCAGCCAACGACAGACCGGGGAGCTGTTTTTT.

The rearrangement links TRBV3-1 (or the pseudogene TRBV3-2) to TRBJ2-1; D is possibly TRBD2 (7 bases). Germline-derived CDR1 and CDR2 are LGHDT and YNNKEL (reference sequence). The CDR3 spans 16 residues. V was trimmed by 1 base and J by 6 bases, leaving 16 bases between them. The CDR3 sequence: CASSQGGLAAGNEQFF. The CDR3 region has the DNA TGTGCCAGCAGCCAAGGGGGGCTAGCGGCTGGCAATGAGCAGTTCTTC.

This chain uses TRBV24-1 with TRBJ2-1; maybe TRBD2 (5 bases). V was pared by 10 bases and J by 7 bases, with 22 bases between. The CDR3 has 15 amino acids. CDR1 and CDR2 (germline): KGHDR, SFDVKD. The CDR3 region has the DNA TGTGCCACTACACCGGGGTTCCCCTTAGGGAATGAGCAGTTCTTC. Translating gives CATTPGFPLGNEQFF.

The V gene is TRBV5-6, the J gene TRBJ2-1, with TRBD2 matching 12 bases. After removal of 2 bases from V and 13 bases from J, the junction contained 10 bases not matched to a gene. This CDR3 spans 15 amino acids. CDR1 is SGHDT, CDR2 YYEEEE, per germline. The CDR3 here is CASSFAATSGSSQFF. CDR3 sequence (DNA): TGTGCCAGCAGCTTTGCCGCGACTAGCGGGAGTAGTCAGTTCTTC.

V gene TRBV19 combines with J gene TRBJ1-5, with TRBD1 as a possible D gene (6 bases). CDR1 LNHDA and CDR2 SQIVND come from the germline V gene (reference sequence). V lost 4 bases and J lost 3, with 10 bases in between. The length of the CDR3 is 14 residues. The CDR3 coding sequence is TGTGCCAGTAGTAGGGGGGGGCCCAATCAGCCCCAGCATTTT. This codes for CASSRGGPNQPQHF.

This clone was observed once. The gene calls are TRBV30 and TRBJ2-5; TRBD2 aligns across 11 bases. The CDR3 spans 13 residues. Trimming cost V 8 bases and J 6 bases; bases outside gene matches: 8. Germline values: CDR1 GTSNPN, CDR2 SVGIG (reference sequence). The CDR3 nucleotides read TGTGCCGGCATAGCGGGAGGGGTACAGACCCAGTACTTC. Translated, it gives CAGIAGGVQTQYF.

The chain joins TRBV15 to TRBJ2-2; TRBD2 aligns across 8 bases. The trim removed 6 bases at V and 4 bases at J, leaving 7 bases unmatched. The CDR3 loop spans 15 amino acids. Germline assignment: CDR1 LNHNV and CDR2 YYDKDF (reference sequence). The DNA for the CDR3 is TGTGCCACCAGAGAAACCGGACTAGCCACCGGGGAGCTGTTTTTT. Its translation is CATRETGLATGELFF.

The rearrangement uses TRBV6-4 and TRBJ2-2; 9 nucleotides agree with TRBD2. The germline V gene encodes CDR1 MRHNA and CDR2 SNTAGT. The J segment lost 4 bases and the V segment lost 3 bases, leaving 3 bases of the junction unmatched. CDR3 length: 15 residues. The CDR3 loop reads CASSELAGFTGELFF. The CDR3 nucleotides are TGTGCCAGCAGTGAACTAGCGGGCTTCACCGGGGAGCTGTTTTTT.

This chain joins TRBV5-1 and TRBJ1-4, with 8 bases identical to TRBD1. J gave up 6 bases and V 5 bases, and 6 bases lay outside the gene matches. Germline-derived CDR1 and CDR2 are SGHRS and YFSETQ. This CDR3 contains 14 residues. DNA for the CDR3: TGCGCCAGCAGTCAACAGGGGGTCGATGAAAAACTGTTTTTT. Translation gives CASSQQGVDEKLFF.

The genes are TRBV9 and TRBJ2-7; TRBD2 agrees at 13 bases. Per germline, CDR1 SGDLS and CDR2 YYNGEE. CDR3 size: 16 residues. V was clipped by 3 bases and J by 3 bases; unmatched bases: 6. The CDR3 loop reads CASSAGLAGVDYEQYF. CDR3 bases: TGTGCCAGCAGCGCTGGACTAGCGGGAGTTGACTACGAGCAGTACTTC.

CDR3 sequence reads: CASSRGQGSNQPQHF. The CDR3 DNA sequence: TGTGCCAGCTCACGTGGACAGGGAAGCAATCAGCCCCAGCATTTT. This chain links TRBV18 with TRBJ1-5; 8 nucleotides match TRBD1. The CDR3 length is 15 residues. CDR1 is KGHSH, CDR2 LQKENI, per germline. Trimming removed 4 bases from V and 1 base from J; junction bases left unmatched: 3.

The chain carries TRBV5-6 and TRBJ2-7, with 11 bases lining up with TRBD2. Per germline, CDR1 SGHDT and CDR2 YYEEEE. The CDR3 spans 16 residues. The V and J ends lost 2 bases and 1 base, in that order; junction bases with no gene match: 5. The CDR3 protein is CASSLRLAGSSYEQYF. The DNA of the CDR3 is TGTGCCAGCAGCTTAAGACTAGCGGGAAGTTCCTACGAGCAGTACTTC.

The rearrangement uses TRBV12-5 and TRBJ1-2, with 9 nucleotides matching TRBD1. After removal of 4 bases from V and 8 bases from J, the junction contained 11 bases not matched to a gene. Germline V gene lookup returns CDR1 LGHNT and CDR2 FRNRAP. The CDR3 covers 15 residues. For the CDR3, the DNA is TGTGCTAGTGGTTCTTACCGGGACAGGGATTGGGGCTACACCTTC. Its protein product is CASGSYRDRDWGYTF.

V is TRBV19 and J is TRBJ1-5; no clear D gene. The CDR3 loop spans 15 amino acids. Trimming shortened V by 3 bases and J by 3 bases, and 12 bases separated the two germline ends. Germline V gives CDR1 LNHDA, CDR2 SQIVND (reference sequence). The CDR3 coding sequence is TGTGCCAGTAGTATCGGCCAGACGTACAATCAGCCCCAGCATTTT. Its protein is CASSIGQTYNQPQHF.